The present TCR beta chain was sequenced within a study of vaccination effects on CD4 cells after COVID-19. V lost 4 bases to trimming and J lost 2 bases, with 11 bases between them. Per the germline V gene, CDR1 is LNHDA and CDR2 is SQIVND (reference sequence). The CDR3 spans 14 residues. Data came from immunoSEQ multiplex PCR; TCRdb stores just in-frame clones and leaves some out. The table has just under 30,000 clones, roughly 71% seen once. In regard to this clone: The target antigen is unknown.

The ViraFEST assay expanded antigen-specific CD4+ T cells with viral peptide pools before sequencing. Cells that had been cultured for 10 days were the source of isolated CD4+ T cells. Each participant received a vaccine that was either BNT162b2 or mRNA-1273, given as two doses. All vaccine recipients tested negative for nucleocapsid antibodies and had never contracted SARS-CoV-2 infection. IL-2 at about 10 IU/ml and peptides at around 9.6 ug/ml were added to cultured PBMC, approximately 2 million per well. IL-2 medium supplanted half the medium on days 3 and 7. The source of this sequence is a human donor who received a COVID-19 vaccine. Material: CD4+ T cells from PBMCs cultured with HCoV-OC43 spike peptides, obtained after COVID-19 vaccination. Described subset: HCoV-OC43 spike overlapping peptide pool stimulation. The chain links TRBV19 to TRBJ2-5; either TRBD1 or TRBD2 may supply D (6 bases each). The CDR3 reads CASSKGGWQETQYF. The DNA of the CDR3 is TGTGCCAGTAGTAAGGGGGGATGGCAAGAGACCCAGTACTTC.